The clone carrying this T cell receptor beta chain was seen at least ten times. Its antigen is not identified. The CDR3 runs to 13 residues. The V end was cut by 8 bases, the J end by 8 bases, with 19 bases between. Per the germline V gene, CDR1 is SQVTM and CDR2 is ANQGSEA. These data belong to a study of T-cell reconstitution after alpha-beta-depleted transplantation in children. Study-wide points: By about two months after transplant, alpha-beta T cells reportedly arose from several hundred graft clones that had expanded. Newly produced T cells mostly accounted for T-cell counts and diversity one year post-transplant. After transplant, high TCRbeta diversity at day 60 in some patients arose from surviving recipient T cells and thymic progenitors.

Preparation of the TCRbeta library involved a method that used unique molecular identifiers. A single record per CDR3 protein comes from TCRdb applying MiXCR to the PCR reads. In the table there are around 600,000 distinct CDR3 sequences, 20% to 25% of which are singletons. The sequence derives from a boy younger than two who had a stem cell transplant for acute myeloid leukemia, so the T cells may come from the graft donor. The sample was PBMCs, mostly from graft donor cells, taken 360 days after TCRalphabeta/CD19-depleted stem cell transplant. This chain connects TRBV29-1 to TRBJ2-1; D is possibly TRBD1 (7 bases). CDR3: CSSLEGAIDEQFF. The CDR3 nucleotides are TGCAGCTCCCTGGAGGGGGCCATCGATGAGCAGTTCTTC.